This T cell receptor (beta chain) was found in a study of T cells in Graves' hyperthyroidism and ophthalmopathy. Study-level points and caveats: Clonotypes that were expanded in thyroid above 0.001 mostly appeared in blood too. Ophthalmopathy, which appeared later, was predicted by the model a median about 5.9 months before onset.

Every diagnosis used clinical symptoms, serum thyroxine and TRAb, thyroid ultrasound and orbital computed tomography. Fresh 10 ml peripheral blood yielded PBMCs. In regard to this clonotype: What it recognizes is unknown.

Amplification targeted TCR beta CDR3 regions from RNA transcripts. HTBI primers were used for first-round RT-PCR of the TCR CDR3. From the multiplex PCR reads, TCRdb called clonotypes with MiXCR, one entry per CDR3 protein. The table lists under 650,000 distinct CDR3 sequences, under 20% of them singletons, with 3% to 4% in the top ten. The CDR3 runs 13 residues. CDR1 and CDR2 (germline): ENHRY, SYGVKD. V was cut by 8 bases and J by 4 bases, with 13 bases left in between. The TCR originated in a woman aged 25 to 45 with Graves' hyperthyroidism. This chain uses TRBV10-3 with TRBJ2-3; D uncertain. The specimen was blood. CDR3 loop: CAIRPDGADTQYF. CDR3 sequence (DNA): TGTGCCATCCGGCCCGATGGGGCAGATACGCAGTATTTT.